A single T cell receptor (beta chain) is shown here with its context. What it recognizes is unknown. The entry originates in a study of CD8 T cells in ankylosing spondylitis. Notes on the study in general: Blood of patients with ankylosing spondylitis appeared to be characterized by a TCR beta motif of eight highly homologous variants.

TCRdb passed the 5' RACE reads through MiXCR, listing each CDR3 protein once. The table includes around 130,000 distinct CDR3 sequences, roughly 18% detected once. The CDR3 has 17 amino acids. In germline, CDR1 is MNHEY, CDR2 SVGEGT. V lost 0 bases, J lost 3 bases, and 4 bases stayed unmatched. Sequencing was performed on blood, either unsorted or a sorted T cell fraction (not recorded which). The chain couples TRBV6-2 or TRBV6-3 to TRBJ2-5; 13 nucleotides line up with TRBD2. The sequence was obtained from a male donor with ankylosing spondylitis. The CDR3 loop is CASSYSRGTSGEETQYF. The CDR3 DNA is TGTGCCAGCAGTTACTCCAGGGGGACTAGCGGGGAAGAGACCCAGTACTTC.